This T cell receptor beta chain was identified in a study of PD-L1 blockade in urothelial cancer. The wider study: Across blood samples, T cells had a median count of around 140,000.

As for time point: pretreatment peripheral blood. The CDR3 is 14 amino acids. The V gene end was trimmed by 0 bases and the J gene end by 1 base; junction bases not matched to a gene: 3. Germline values: CDR1 SQVTM, CDR2 ANQGSEA. Spiking of synthetic TCR analog templates was performed in each PCR. TCRdb's table, derived via immunoSEQ multiplex PCR, lists solely in-frame clones and lacks some. The sample includes some 74,000 clones, 70% to 90% of them seen just once. The sequence was obtained from a man between 40 and 49 years old with urothelial cancer. V gene TRBV29-1 combines with J gene TRBJ2-7, with 7 bases that match TRBD1. This material consisted of PBMCs, taken around atezolizumab (anti-PD-L1) treatment. The CDR3 region has the DNA TGCAGCGTTGAAGAGACAGGGAATTCCTACGAGCAGTACTTC. It is translated as CSVEETGNSYEQYF.